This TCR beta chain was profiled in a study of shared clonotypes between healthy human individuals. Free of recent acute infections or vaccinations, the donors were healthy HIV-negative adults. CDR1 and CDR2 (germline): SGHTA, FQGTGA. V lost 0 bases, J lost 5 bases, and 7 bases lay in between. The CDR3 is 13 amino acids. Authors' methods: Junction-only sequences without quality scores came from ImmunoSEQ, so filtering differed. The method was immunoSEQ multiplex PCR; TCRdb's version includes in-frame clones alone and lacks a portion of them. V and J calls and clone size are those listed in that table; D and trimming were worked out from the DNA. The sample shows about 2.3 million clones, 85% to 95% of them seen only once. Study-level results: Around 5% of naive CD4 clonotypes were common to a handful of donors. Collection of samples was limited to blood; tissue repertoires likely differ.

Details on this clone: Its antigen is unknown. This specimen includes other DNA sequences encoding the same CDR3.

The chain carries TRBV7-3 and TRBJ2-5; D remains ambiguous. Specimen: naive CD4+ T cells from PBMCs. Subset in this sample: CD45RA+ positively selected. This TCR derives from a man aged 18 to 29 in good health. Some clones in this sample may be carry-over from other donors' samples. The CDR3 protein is CASSLTGGETQYF. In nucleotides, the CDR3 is TGTGCCAGCAGCTTAACAGGTGGCGAGACCCAGTACTTC.